The T cell receptor beta chain described here comes from a study of neurological immune-mediated disorders. Study observations and caveats: Neither clinical nor MRI features showed any association with the multiple sclerosis repertoire cluster, and the authors stated that larger cohorts are needed.

This CDR3 spans 14 amino acids. Trimming removed 0 bases at V and 5 bases at J, with 9 bases between. In germline, CDR1 is SGHRS, CDR2 YFSETQ. In this sample, this clonotype turned up many times. Its target is not known. TCRdb reprocessed the 5' RACE reads via MiXCR and lists one record per CDR3 protein. The data hold about 46,000 distinct CDR3 sequences, with just over 3% observed a single time. The chain carries TRBV5-1 and TRBJ2-1; D is undetermined. Sequenced input: PBMCs. The source is a woman between 45 and 65 years old with multiple sclerosis. This chain's CDR3 is CASSLALGHNEQFF. The CDR3 bases are TGCGCCAGCAGCTTGGCCTTAGGTCACAATGAGCAGTTCTTC.